This T cell receptor (beta chain) was sequenced during a study of shared clonotypes between healthy human individuals. CDR3 length: 13 residues. From germline, CDR1 is GTSNPN and CDR2 SVGIG (reference sequence). Trimming took 3 bases from V and 4 from J; bases not matched to a gene: 3. Generated by immunoSEQ multiplex PCR, the TCRdb table keeps only in-frame clones and is missing some. The sample includes 2 million to 2.5 million clones, approximately 96% of them seen just once. Sequenced sample: naive CD4+ T cells sorted from blood. Indicated subset: CD45RA+ positively selected. The receptor was derived from a young man in good health. The chain links TRBV30 to TRBJ1-2; 9 positions agree with TRBD1. The CDR3 sequence is CAWRGQGTYGYTF. CDR3 DNA sequence: TGTGCCTGGAGGGGACAGGGTACCTATGGCTACACCTTC.